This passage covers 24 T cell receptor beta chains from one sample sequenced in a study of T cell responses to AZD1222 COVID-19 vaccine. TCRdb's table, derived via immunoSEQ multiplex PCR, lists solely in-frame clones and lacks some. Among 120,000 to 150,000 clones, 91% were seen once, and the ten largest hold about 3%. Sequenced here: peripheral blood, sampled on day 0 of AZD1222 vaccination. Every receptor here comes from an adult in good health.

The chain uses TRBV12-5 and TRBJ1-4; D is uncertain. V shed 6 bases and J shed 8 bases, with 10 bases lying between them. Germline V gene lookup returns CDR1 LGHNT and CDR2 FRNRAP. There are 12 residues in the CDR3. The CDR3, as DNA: TGTGCTAGTGGCCCTGGACGGGAAAAACTGTTTTTT. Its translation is CASGPGREKLFF.

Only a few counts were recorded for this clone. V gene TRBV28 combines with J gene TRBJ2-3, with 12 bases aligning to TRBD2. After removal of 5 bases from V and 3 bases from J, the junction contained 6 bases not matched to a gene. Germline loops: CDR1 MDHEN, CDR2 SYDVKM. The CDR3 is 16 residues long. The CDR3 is CASSPSGGAGTDTQYF. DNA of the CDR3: TGTGCCAGCAGTCCTAGCGGGGGGGCGGGGACAGATACGCAGTATTTT.

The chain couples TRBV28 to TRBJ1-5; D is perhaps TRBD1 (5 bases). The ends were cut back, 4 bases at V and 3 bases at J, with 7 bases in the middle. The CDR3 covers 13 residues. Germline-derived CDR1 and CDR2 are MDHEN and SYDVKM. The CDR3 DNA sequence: TGTGCCAGCAGTTGGGGGTTCAATCAGCCCCAGCATTTT. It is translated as CASSWGFNQPQHF. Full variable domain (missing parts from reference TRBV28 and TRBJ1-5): DVKVTQSSRYLVKRTGEKVFLECVQDMDHENMFWYRQDPGLGLRLIYFSYDVKMKEKGDIPEGYSVSREKKERFSLILESASTNQTSMYLCASSWGFNQPQHFGDGTRLSIL.

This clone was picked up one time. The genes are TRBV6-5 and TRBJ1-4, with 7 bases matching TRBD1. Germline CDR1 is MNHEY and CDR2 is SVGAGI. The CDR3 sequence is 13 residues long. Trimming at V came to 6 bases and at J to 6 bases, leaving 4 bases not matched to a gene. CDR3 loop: CASRTGKDEKLFF. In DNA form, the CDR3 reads TGTGCCAGCAGGACAGGGAAGGATGAAAAACTGTTTTTT.

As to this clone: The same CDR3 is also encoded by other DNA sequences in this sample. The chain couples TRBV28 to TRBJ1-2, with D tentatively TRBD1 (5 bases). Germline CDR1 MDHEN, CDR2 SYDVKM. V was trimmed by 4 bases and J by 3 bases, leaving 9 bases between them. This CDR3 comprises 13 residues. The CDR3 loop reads CASSSGQDYGYTF. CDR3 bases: TGTGCCAGCAGTTCTGGACAAGACTATGGCTACACCTTC.

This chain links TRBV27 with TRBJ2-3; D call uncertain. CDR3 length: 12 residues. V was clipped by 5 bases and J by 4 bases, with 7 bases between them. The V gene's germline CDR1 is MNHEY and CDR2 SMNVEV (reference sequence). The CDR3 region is CASSHIPDTQYF. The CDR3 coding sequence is TGTGCCAGCAGTCATATCCCAGATACGCAGTATTTT.

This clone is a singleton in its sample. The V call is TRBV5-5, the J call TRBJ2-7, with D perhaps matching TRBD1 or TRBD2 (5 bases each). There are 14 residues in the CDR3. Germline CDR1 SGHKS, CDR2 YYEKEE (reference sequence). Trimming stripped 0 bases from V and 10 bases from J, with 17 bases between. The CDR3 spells CASSLGLYRDRQYF. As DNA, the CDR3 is TGTGCCAGCAGCTTGGGACTTTATAGGGACCGCCAGTACTTC.

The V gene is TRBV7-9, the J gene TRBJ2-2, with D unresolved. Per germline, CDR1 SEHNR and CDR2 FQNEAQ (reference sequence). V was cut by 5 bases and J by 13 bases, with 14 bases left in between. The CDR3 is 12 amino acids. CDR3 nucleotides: TGTGCCAGCAGCCCGAACTCGGCGTTGCTGTTTTTT. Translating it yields CASSPNSALLFF.

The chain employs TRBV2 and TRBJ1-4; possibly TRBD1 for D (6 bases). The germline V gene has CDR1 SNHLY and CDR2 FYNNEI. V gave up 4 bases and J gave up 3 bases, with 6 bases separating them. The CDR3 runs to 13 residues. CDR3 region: CASSGQANEKLFF. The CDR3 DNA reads TGTGCCAGCAGTGGACAGGCTAATGAAAAACTGTTTTTT.

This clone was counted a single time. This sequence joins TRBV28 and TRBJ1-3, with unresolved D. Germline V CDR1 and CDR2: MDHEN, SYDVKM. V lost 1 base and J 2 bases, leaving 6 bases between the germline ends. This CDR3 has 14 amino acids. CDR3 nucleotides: TGTGCCAGCAGTTTATCCTTGACTGGAAACACCATATATTTT. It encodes CASSLSLTGNTIYF. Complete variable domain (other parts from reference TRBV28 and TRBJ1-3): DVKVTQSSRYLVKRTGEKVFLECVQDMDHENMFWYRQDPGLGLRLIYFSYDVKMKEKGDIPEGYSVSREKKERFSLILESASTNQTSMYLCASSLSLTGNTIYFGEGSWLTVV.

CDR3 sequence: CASSFPGYMNTEAFF. CDR3 coding DNA: TGTGCCAGCAGCTTTCCAGGGTACATGAACACTGAAGCTTTCTTT. The chain is built from TRBV6-2 or TRBV6-3 and TRBJ1-1, with D possibly matching TRBD1 (5 bases). The CDR3 extends over 15 amino acids. V lost 6 bases to trimming and J lost 0 bases, with 14 bases between them. The germline V gene encodes CDR1 MNHEY and CDR2 SVGEGT.

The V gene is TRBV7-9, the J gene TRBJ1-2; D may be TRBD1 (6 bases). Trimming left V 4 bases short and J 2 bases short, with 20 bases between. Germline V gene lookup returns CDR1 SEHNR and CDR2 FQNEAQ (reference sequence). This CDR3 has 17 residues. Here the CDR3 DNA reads TGTGCCAGCAGCTCGTCGGACAGCTTTTATCTCAACTATGGCTACACCTTC. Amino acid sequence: CASSSSDSFYLNYGYTF.

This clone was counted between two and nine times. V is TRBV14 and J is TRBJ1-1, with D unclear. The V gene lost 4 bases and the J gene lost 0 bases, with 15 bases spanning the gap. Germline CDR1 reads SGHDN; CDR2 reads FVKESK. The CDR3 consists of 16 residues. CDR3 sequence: CASSLFELRLNTEAFF. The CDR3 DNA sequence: TGTGCCAGCAGCCTCTTTGAATTGCGGCTGAACACTGAAGCTTTCTTT.

CDR3 DNA: TGTGCCAGCGGTCGACAGGGGGCGAATTCACCCCTCCACTTT. Translating it yields CASGRQGANSPLHF. This chain joins TRBV11-3 and TRBJ1-6, with 10 bases aligning to TRBD1. The germline V gene encodes CDR1 SGHNT and CDR2 YENEEA. V lost 8 bases, J lost 7 bases, and 5 bases stayed unmatched. The CDR3 has 14 residues.

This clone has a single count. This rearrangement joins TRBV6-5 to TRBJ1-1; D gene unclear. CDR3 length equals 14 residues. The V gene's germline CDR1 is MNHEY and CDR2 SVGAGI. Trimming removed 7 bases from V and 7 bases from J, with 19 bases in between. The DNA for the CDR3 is TGTGCCAGCACTACCCTGGTATTAGGGAATGAAGCTTTCTTT. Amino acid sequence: CASTTLVLGNEAFF.

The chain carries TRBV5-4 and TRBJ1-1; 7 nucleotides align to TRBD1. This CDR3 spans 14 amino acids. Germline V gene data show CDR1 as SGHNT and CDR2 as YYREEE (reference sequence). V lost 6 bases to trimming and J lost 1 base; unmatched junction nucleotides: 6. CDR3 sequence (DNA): TGTGCCAGCACCTATACAGGGGCGAACACTGAAGCTTTCTTT. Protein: CASTYTGANTEAFF.

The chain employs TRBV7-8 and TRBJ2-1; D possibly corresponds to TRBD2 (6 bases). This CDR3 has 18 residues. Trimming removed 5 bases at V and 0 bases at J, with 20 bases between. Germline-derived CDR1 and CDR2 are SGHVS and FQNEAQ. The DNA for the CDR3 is TGTGCCAGCAGCCCCGGGCCGGGACTCCGGGCCTCCTACAATGAGCAGTTCTTC. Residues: CASSPGPGLRASYNEQFF.

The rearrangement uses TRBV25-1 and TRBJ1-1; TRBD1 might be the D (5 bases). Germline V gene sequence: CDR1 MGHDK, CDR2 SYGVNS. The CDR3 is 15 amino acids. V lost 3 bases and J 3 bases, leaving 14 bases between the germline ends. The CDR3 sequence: CASSDAGLGDTEAFF. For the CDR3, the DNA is TGTGCCAGCAGTGACGCGGGACTAGGGGACACTGAAGCTTTCTTT.

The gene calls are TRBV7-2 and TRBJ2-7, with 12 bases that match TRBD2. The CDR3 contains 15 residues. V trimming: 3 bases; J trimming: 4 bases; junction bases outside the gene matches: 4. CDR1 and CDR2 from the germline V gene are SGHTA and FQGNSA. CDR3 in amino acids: CASSFSTSGGYEQYF. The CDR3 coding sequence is TGTGCCAGCAGCTTTTCGACTAGCGGGGGATACGAGCAGTACTTC.

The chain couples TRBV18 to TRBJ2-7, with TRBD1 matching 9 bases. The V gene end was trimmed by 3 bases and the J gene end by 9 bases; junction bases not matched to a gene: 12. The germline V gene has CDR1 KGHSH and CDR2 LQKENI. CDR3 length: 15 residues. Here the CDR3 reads CASSPDQGQGSRQYF. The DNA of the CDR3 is TGTGCCAGCTCACCGGATCAGGGACAGGGCAGTAGGCAGTACTTC.

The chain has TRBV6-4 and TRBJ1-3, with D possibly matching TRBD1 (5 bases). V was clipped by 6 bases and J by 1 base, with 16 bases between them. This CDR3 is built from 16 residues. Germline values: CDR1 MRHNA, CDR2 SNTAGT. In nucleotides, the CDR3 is TGTGCCAGCAGCCGCACGGGGCGACATTCTGGAAACACCATATATTTT. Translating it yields CASSRTGRHSGNTIYF.

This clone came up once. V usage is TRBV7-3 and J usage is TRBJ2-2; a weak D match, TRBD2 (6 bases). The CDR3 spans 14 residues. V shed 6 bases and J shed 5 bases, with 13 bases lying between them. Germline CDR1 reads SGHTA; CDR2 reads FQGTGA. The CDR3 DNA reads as TGTGCCAGCAGGAGGGACTTTAGAACCGGGGAGCTGTTTTTT. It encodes CASRRDFRTGELFF.

The CDR3 bases are TGTGCCAGCAGCTTAGCGCTTGGGGGCGGGGATGAGCAGTTCTTC. It encodes CASSLALGGGDEQFF. The chain combines TRBV11-1 with TRBJ2-1; either TRBD1 or TRBD2 may fit D (6 bases each). V was cut by 0 bases and J by 8 bases, with 14 bases left in between. The CDR3 sequence is 15 residues long. Germline CDR1 reads SGHAT; CDR2 reads FQDESV (reference sequence).

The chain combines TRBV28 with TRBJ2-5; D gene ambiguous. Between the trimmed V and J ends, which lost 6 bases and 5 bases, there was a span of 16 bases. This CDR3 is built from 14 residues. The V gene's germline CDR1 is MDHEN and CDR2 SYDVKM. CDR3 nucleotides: TGTGCCAGCAGCCCACTGTGGGCCGGGGAGACCCAGTACTTC. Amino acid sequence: CASSPLWAGETQYF.